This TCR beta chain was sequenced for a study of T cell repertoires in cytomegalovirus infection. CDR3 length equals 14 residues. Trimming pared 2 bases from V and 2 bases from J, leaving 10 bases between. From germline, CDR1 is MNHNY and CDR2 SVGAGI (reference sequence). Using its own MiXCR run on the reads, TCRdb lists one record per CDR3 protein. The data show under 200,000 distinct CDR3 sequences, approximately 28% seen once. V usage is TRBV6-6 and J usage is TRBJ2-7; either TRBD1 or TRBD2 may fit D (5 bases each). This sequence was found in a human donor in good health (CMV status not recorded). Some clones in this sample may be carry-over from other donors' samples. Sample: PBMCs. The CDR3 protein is CASSYQPGPYEQYF. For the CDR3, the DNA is TGTGCCAGCAGTTACCAGCCGGGACCCTACGAGCAGTACTTC.